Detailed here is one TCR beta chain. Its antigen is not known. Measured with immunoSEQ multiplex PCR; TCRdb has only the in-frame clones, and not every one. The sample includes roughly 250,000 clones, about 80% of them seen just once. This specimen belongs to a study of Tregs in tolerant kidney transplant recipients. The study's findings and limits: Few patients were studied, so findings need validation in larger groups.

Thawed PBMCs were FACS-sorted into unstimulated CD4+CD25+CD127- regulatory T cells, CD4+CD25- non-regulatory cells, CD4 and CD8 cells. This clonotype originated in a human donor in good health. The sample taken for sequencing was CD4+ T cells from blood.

The CDR3, as DNA: TGTGCCAGCAGTGAAATGGGACCAGGGAATCAGCCCCAGCATTTT. Amino acid sequence: CASSEMGPGNQPQHF. The chain is built from TRBV6-1 and TRBJ1-5; tentative D call: TRBD1 (5 bases). Trimming stripped 2 bases from V and 4 bases from J, with 12 bases between. Germline CDR1 and CDR2: MNHNS and SASEGT. This CDR3 region has 15 residues.